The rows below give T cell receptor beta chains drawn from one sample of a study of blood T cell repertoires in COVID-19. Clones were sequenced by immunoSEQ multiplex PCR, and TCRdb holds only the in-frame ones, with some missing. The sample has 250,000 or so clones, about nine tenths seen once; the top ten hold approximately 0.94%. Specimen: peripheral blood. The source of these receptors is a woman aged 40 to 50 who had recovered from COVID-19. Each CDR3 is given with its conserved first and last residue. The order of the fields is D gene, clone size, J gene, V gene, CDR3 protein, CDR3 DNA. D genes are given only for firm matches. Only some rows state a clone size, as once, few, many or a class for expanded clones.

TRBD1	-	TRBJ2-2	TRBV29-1	CSVRQGGGELFF	TGCAGCGTCAGACAGGGTGGCGGGGAGCTGTTTTTT
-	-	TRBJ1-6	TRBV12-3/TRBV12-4	CASSDGNSPLHF	TGTGCCAGCAGTGACGGGAATTCACCCCTCCACTTT
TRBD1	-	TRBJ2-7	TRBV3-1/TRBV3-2	CASSPGTGGAYEQYF	TGTGCCAGCAGCCCCGGGACAGGGGGGGCCTACGAGCAGTACTTC
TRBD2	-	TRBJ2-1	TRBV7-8	CASSPGTTHYNEQFF	TGTGCCAGCAGCCCCGGGACTACCCACTACAATGAGCAGTTCTTC
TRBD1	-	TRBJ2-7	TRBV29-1	CSVETGYEQYF	TGCAGCGTTGAGACAGGGTACGAGCAGTACTTC
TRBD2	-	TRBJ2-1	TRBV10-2	CASSLSGNSYNEQFF	TGCGCCAGCAGCCTGAGCGGGAACTCCTACAATGAGCAGTTCTTC
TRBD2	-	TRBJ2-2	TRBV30	CAWRTSGGIGTGELFF	TGTGCCTGGAGAACTAGCGGGGGGATAGGCACCGGGGAGCTGTTTTTT
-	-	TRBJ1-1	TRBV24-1	CATSAQPNTEAFF	TGTGCCACCAGTGCACAGCCGAACACTGAAGCTTTCTTT
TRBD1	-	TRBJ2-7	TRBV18	CASSPTGGKAYEQYF	TGTGCCAGCTCCCCAACAGGGGGCAAGGCTTACGAGCAGTACTTC
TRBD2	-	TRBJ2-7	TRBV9	CASSVEASGYYEQYF	TGTGCCAGCAGCGTAGAGGCTAGCGGATACTACGAGCAGTACTTC
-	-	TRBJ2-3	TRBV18	CASSPGGIGTDTQYF	TGTGCCAGCTCACCTGGAGGCATCGGCACAGATACGCAGTATTTT
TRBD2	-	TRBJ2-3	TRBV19	CASSSPGLASYTDTQYF	TGTGCCAGTAGTAGTCCGGGACTAGCTTCCTACACAGATACGCAGTATTTT
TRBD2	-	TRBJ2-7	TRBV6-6	CASSPGTSRTYEQYF	TGTGCCAGCAGCCCCGGGACTAGCAGAACCTACGAGCAGTACTTC
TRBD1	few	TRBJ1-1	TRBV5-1	CASSPGTGAGTEAFF	TGCGCCAGCAGCCCGGGGACAGGGGCGGGAACTGAAGCTTTCTTT
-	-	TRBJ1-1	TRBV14	CASSPPGRAMDTEAFF	TGTGCCAGCAGCCCCCCAGGCAGGGCAATGGACACTGAAGCTTTCTTT
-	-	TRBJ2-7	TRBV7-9	CASSLVDVGVGEQYF	TGTGCCAGCAGCTTAGTAGACGTGGGAGTAGGCGAGCAGTACTTC
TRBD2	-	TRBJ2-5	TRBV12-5	CASGLGLAGEETQYF	TGTGCTAGTGGTTTGGGACTAGCGGGGGAAGAGACCCAGTACTTC
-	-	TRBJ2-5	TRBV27	CASSRWTQYF	TGTGCCAGCTCTAGGTGGACCCAGTACTTC
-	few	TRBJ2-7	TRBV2	CASSVQDGSYEQYF	TGTGCCAGCAGTGTACAGGACGGCTCCTACGAGCAGTACTTC